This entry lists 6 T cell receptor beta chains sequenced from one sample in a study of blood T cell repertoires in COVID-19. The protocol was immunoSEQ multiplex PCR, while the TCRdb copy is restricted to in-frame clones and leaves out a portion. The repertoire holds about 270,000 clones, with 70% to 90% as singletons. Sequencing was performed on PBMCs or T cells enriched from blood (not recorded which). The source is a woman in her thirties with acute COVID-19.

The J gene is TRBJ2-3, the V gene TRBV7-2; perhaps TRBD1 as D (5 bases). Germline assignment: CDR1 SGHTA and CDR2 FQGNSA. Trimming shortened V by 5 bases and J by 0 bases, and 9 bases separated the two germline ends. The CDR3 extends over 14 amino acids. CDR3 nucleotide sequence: TGTGCCAGCAGCCTAGGACATAGCACAGATACGCAGTATTTT. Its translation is CASSLGHSTDTQYF. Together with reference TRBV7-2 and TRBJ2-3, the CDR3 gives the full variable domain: GAGVSQSPSNKVTEKGKDVELRCDPISGHTALYWYRQSLGQGLEFLIYFQGNSAPDKSGLPSDRFSAERTGGSVSTLTIQRTQQEDSAVYLCASSLGHSTDTQYFGPGTRLTVL.

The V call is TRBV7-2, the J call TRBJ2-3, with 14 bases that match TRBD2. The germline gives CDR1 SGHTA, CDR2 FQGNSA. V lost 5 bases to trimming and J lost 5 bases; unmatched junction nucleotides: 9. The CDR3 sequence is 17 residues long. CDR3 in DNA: TGTGCCAGCAGCCTCAGGGGACTAGCGGGAGCGGGAGATACGCAGTATTTT. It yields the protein CASSLRGLAGAGDTQYF.

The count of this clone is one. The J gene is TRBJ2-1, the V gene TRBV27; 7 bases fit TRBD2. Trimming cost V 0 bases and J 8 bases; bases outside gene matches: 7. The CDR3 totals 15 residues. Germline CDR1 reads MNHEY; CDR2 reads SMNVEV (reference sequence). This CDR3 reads CASSLSSGMIDEQFF. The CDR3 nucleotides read TGTGCCAGCAGTTTATCCAGCGGGATGATCGATGAGCAGTTCTTC.

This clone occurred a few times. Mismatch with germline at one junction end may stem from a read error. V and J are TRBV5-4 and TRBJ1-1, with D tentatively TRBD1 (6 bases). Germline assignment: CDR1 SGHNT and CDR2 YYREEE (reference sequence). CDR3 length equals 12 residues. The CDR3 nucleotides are TGTGCCAGCAGCTCGGTCATGGGACACCTCGTCTTT. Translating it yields CASSSVMGHLVF.

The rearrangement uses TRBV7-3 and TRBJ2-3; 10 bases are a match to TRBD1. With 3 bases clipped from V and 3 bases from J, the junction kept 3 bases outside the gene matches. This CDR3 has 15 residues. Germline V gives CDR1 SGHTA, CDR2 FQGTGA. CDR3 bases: TGTGCCAGCAGCTTGATGGGACAGGGGACAGATACGCAGTATTTT. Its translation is CASSLMGQGTDTQYF.

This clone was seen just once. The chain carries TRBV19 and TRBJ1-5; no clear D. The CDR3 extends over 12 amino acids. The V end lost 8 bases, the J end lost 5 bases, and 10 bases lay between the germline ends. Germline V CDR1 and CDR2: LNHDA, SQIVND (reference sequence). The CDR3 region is CASQSFDQPQHF. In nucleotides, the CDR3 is TGTGCCAGTCAGTCCTTCGATCAGCCCCAGCATTTT.